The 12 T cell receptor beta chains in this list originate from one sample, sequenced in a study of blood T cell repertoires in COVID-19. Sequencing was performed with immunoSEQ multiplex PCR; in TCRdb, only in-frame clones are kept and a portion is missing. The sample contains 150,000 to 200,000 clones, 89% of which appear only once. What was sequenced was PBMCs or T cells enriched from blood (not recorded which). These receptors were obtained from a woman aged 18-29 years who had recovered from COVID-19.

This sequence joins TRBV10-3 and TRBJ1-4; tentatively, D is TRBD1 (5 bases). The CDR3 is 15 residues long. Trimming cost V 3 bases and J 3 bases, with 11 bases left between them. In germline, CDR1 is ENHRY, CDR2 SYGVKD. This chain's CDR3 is CAISDPGVANEKLFF. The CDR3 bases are TGTGCCATCAGTGATCCGGGGGTGGCTAATGAAAAACTGTTTTTT.

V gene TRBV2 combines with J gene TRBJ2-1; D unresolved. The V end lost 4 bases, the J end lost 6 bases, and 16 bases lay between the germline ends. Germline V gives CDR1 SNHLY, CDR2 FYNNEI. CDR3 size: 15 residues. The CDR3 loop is CASSVYSPRPNEQFF. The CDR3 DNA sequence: TGTGCCAGCAGTGTGTACAGCCCCAGGCCCAATGAGCAGTTCTTC.

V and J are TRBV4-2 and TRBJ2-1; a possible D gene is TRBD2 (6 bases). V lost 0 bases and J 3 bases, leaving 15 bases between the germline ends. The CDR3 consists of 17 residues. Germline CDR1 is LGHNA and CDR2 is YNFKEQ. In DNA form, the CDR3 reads TGTGCCAGCAGCCAAGATCGGCCGGGAGACAGCTACAATGAGCAGTTCTTC. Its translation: CASSQDRPGDSYNEQFF.

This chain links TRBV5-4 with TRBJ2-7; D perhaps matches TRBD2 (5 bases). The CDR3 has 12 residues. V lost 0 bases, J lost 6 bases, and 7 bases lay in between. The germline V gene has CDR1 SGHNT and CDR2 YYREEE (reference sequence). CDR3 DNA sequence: TGTGCCAGCAGCTTGGTACGGGGCGAGCAGTACTTC. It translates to CASSLVRGEQYF. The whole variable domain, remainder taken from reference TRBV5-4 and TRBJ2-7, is ETGVTQSPTHLIKTRGQQVTLRCSSQSGHNTVSWYQQALGQGPQFIFQYYREEENGRGNFPPRFSGLQFPNYSSELNVNALELDDSALYLCASSLVRGEQYFGPGTRLTVT.

The CDR3 is CASSPLAGSTDTQYF. The CDR3 coding sequence is TGTGCCAGCAGCCCTTTAGCGGGGAGCACAGATACGCAGTATTTT. The genes are TRBV9 and TRBJ2-3, with 8 nucleotides matching TRBD2. V shed 4 bases and J 0 bases; nucleotides not matched to a gene: 4. Germline V CDR1 and CDR2: SGDLS, YYNGEE. The CDR3 length is 15 residues.

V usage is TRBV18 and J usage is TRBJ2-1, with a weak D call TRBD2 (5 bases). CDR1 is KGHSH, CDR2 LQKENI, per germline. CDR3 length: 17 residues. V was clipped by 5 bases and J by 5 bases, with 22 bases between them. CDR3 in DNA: TGTGCCAGCTCATCAAAATCAGCGGTTTCTCGGGACAATGAGCAGTTCTTC. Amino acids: CASSSKSAVSRDNEQFF.

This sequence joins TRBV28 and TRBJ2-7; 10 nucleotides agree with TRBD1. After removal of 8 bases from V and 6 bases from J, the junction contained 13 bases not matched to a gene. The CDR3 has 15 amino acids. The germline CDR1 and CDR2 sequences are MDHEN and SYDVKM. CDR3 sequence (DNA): TGTGCCAGCCGGCCCGTAGGGACAGGGGTCGCCGAGCAGTACTTC. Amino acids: CASRPVGTGVAEQYF.

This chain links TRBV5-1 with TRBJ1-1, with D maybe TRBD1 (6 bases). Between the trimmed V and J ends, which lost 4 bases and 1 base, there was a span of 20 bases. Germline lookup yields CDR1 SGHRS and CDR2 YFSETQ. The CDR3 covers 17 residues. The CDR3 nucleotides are TGCGCCAGCAGCGGGGGGGGCCGAAGCTATAGGAACACTGAAGCTTTCTTT. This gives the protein CASSGGGRSYRNTEAFF.

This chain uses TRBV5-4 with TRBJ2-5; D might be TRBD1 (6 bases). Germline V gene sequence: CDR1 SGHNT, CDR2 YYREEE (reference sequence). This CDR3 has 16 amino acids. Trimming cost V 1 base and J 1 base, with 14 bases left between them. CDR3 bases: TGTGCCAGCAGCTTGATTGGGGGACACCCCCAAGAGACCCAGTACTTC. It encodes CASSLIGGHPQETQYF.

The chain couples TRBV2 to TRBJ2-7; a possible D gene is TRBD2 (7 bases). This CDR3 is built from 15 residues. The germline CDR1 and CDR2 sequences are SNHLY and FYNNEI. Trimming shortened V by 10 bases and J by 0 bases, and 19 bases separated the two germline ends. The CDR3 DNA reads TGTGCCACCACCGGGGGGCAGGGCATCTCCTACGAGCAGTACTTC. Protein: CATTGGQGISYEQYF.

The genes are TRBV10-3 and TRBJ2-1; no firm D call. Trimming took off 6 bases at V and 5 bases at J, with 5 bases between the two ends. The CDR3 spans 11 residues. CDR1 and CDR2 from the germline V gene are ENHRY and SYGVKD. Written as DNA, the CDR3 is TGTGCCATCAGAGCTGACAATGAGCAGTTCTTC. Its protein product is CAIRADNEQFF.

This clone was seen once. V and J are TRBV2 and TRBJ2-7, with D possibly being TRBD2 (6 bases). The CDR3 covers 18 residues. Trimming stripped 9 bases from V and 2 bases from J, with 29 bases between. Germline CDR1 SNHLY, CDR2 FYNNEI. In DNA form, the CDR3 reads TGTGCCAGTTTCCCCTGGGACTCGAATAACCGGCGGGCCTACGAGCAGTACTTC. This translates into CASFPWDSNNRRAYEQYF.